This T cell receptor beta chain was captured by sequencing in a study of blood T cells in healthy people across ages. Across the study: About one barcoded beta molecule per two T cells was captured by template switching. Findings and limits, study-wide: Comparison with aged donors showed that long-lived donors had more naive CD4+ cells and higher diversity. TCR beta diversity tracked closely with naive T cell percentage.

Turning to this clonotype: Its specificity is not known.

The V end was cut by 0 bases, the J end by 4 bases, with 11 bases between. This CDR3 is built from 15 residues. Germline V CDR1 and CDR2: SGHRS, YFSETQ. A second 7 to 11 cycle PCR used barcoded and J-beta primers. TCRdb reprocessed the 5' RACE reads with MiXCR, giving one entry per CDR3 protein. The sample lists hundreds of thousands of distinct CDR3 sequences; 35% to 40% were seen once. The sequenced sample was blood. The chain recombines TRBV5-1 with TRBJ2-1, with D perhaps matching TRBD2 (6 bases). This receptor was identified in a man in his late teens or twenties in good health. CDR3 coding DNA: TGCGCCAGCAGCTTGGGTCGCGCGGGGTACAATGAGCAGTTCTTC. This encodes CASSLGRAGYNEQFF.